This T cell receptor beta chain was identified in a study of blood T cell repertoires in COVID-19. Two negative PCRs, clearance, or symptom resolution characterized the recovered Cohort 3 donors. Per the authors' pipeline: Reference gene primers were amplified, and this amplification served to estimate nucleated cell counts. Clones were sequenced by immunoSEQ multiplex PCR, and TCRdb holds only the in-frame ones, with some missing. That table supplies the V and J calls and clone size; D and trimming were determined from the DNA. The sample has 180,000 or so clones, about nine tenths seen once. With 7 bases removed from V and 5 bases from J, the gap between germline ends came to 14 bases. The CDR3 sequence is 13 residues long. Germline-derived CDR1 and CDR2 are MRHNA and SNTAGT.

The specimen sequenced was PBMCs or T cells enriched from blood (not recorded which). The TCR was taken from a young woman who had recovered from COVID-19. J is TRBJ1-2 and V is TRBV6-4; D is perhaps TRBD1 (6 bases). CDR3 region: CASTEDSLYGYTF. The CDR3 bases are TGTGCCAGCACTGAGGACAGTTTATATGGCTACACCTTC.